This TCR beta chain originates from a study of blood T cell repertoires in COVID-19. Produced via immunoSEQ multiplex PCR; TCRdb's table is partial and in-frame only. The top ten hold roughly 4% of the sample, which has 250,000 to 300,000 clones, around 84% seen once. The sample comprised PBMCs or T cells enriched from blood (not recorded which). The source is a man between 25 and 39 years old with acute COVID-19.

The CDR3 DNA follows: TGTGCCAGCAGCCCCTTAGCGATATGGACTAGCGGGGGGGCAAAGGATTTGACAGATACGCAGTATTTT. Translated: CASSPLAIWTSGGAKDLTDTQYF. The chain links TRBV3-1 (or the pseudogene TRBV3-2) to TRBJ2-3, with TRBD2 identical over 15 bases. The CDR3 totals 23 residues. Germline V gene lookup returns CDR1 LGHDT and CDR2 YNNKEL (reference sequence). V dropped 4 bases and J dropped 3; count of bases not matched to a gene: 23.